The entry that follows covers one T cell receptor (beta chain) sequence. Its antigen remains unidentified. This sample stems from a study of blood T cells in healthy people across ages. The CDR3 has 17 residues. Germline lookup yields CDR1 SGHTA and CDR2 FQGNSA. The V segment lost 2 bases and the J segment 6 bases; nucleotides outside the gene matches: 6. Overall study results and limits: Estimated diversity, derived from one million T cells, was regarded as an underestimate.

PCR was performed a second time for about 6 to 11 cycles using a sample-barcoded 5' primer and a J-beta primer mix. Using its own MiXCR run on the 5' RACE reads, TCRdb lists one record per CDR3 protein. The sample lists more than 750,000 distinct CDR3 sequences; almost 30% were seen once. A further study also used this sample, focusing on T cells of mothers and their children.

This sequence originates from a woman in her thirties or forties in good health. Material for sequencing was blood. The genes are TRBV7-2 and TRBJ2-1; 14 bases map to TRBD2. CDR3 bases: TGTGCCAGCAGCTTATTGACTAGCGGGGGGGAGGGCAATGAGCAGTTCTTC. It codes for CASSLLTSGGEGNEQFF.